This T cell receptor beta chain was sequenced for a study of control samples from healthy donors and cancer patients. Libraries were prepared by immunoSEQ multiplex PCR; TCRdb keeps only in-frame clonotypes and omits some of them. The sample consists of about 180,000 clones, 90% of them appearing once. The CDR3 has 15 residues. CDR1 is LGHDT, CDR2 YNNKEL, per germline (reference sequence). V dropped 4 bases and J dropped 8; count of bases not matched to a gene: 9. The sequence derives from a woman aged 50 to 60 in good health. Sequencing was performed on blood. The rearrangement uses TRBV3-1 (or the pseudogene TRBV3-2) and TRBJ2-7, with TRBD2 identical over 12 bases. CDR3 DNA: TGTGCCAGCAGCCCCCCGACTAGCGGGAGAATCAAGCAGTACTTC. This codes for CASSPPTSGRIKQYF.